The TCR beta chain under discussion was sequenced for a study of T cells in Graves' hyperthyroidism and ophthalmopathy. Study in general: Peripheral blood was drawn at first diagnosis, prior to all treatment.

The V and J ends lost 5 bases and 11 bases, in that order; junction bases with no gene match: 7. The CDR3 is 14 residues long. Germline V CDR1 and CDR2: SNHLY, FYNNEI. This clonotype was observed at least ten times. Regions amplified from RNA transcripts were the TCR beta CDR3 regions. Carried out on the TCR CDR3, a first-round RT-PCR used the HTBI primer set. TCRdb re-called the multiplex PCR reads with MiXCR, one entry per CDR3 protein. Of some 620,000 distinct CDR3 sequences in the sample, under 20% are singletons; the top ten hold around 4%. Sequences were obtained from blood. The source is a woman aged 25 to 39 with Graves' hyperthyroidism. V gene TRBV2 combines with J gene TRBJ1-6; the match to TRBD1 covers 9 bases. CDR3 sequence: CASSYRDREAPLHF. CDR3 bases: TGTGCCAGCAGTTACCGGGACAGGGAAGCACCCCTCCACTTT.